This T cell receptor beta chain was found in a study of human T cells and chemical hapten exposure. V lost 8 bases and J lost 6; bases outside the gene matches: 9. The CDR3 is made up of 14 amino acids. Germline V lookup: CDR1 MRHNA, CDR2 SNTAGT. Time point described: pre-sensitization, week 0. Treatment meaning: therapeutic diphenylcyclopropenone sensitization with weekly scalp DPC. TCRdb itself ran the RACE reads through MiXCR, one entry per CDR3 protein. Among under 400,000 distinct CDR3 sequences listed, approximately 5.1% were seen once. V is TRBV6-4 and J is TRBJ2-3, with 9 bases aligning to TRBD2. This TCR was recovered from a woman between 50 and 59 years old with alopecia areata. Some clones in this sample may be carry-over from other donors' samples. The material was whole blood, obtained in connection with sensitization to the hapten diphenylcyclopropenone (DPC). The DNA of the CDR3 is TGTGCCAGCGGTAAGGTAGCGGGGGCGGATACGCAGTATTTT. This codes for CASGKVAGADTQYF.